This is a list of T cell receptor beta chains from one sample in a study of cytomegalovirus exposure and HLA in healthy donors. Assay used: immunoSEQ multiplex PCR; TCRdb lists only in-frame clones, some missing. In the table there are some 170,000 clones, around 83% of which are singletons. The sequencing input was PBMCs. These receptor sequences come from a girl aged 2-10 years in good health and CMV-seropositive. CDR3s include the opening cysteine and the closing phenylalanine or tryptophan. The D gene is left open where the match is weak. Only part of the rows carry a size: once, few, many, or a class if the clone is expanded.

>NA|TRBV18|TRBD2|TRBJ2-6
CASSPLAGGGSGANVLTF
TGTGCCAGCTCACCACTAGCGGGAGGAGGGTCTGGGGCCAACGTCCTGACTTTC
>NA|TRBV5-6|NA|TRBJ1-4
CASSLVAGPDEKLFF
TGTGCCAGCAGCTTGGTAGCAGGGCCGGATGAAAAACTGTTTTTT
>NA|TRBV19|NA|TRBJ2-5
CASSIDRQAQETQYF
TGTGCCAGTAGTATAGATCGGCAGGCTCAAGAGACCCAGTACTTC
>NA|TRBV5-1|TRBD1|TRBJ1-2
CASSLTGDDGYTF
TGCGCCAGCAGCTTGACAGGGGATGATGGCTACACCTTC
>NA|TRBV6-5|NA|TRBJ2-7
CASNTGSRQYF
TGTGCCAGCAACACGGGATCGAGGCAGTACTTC
>NA|TRBV6-1|TRBD1|TRBJ1-1
CASSPGGRTEAFF
TGTGCCAGCAGTCCAGGGGGGAGAACTGAAGCTTTCTTT
>NA|TRBV27|NA|TRBJ2-7
CASSSPGGSYEQYF
TGTGCCAGCAGTTCCCCCGGGGGTTCCTACGAGCAGTACTTC
>NA|TRBV6-1|NA|TRBJ2-7
CASSEGDGGLYEQYF
TGTGCCAGCAGTGAAGGCGACGGGGGGCTCTACGAGCAGTACTTC
>NA|TRBV19|NA|TRBJ2-4
CASNLGGDIQYF
TGTGCCAGTAATCTCGGAGGGGACATTCAGTACTTC
>NA|TRBV7-6|TRBD2|TRBJ2-7
CASSWRAGGSYEQYF
TGTGCCAGCAGCTGGAGGGCGGGAGGCTCCTACGAGCAGTACTTC
>NA|TRBV15|TRBD2|TRBJ2-5
CATSRERRGGRVQETQYF
TGTGCCACCAGCAGAGAAAGGCGAGGCGGGAGGGTTCAAGAGACCCAGTACTTC
>NA|TRBV30|TRBD2|TRBJ2-4
CAWSRLAGGNIQYF
TGTGCCTGGAGTAGGCTAGCGGGAGGAAACATTCAGTACTTC
>few|TRBV7-2|NA|TRBJ2-1
CASSLGSGVYNEQFF
TGTGCCAGCAGCTTAGGTAGCGGCGTCTACAATGAGCAGTTCTTC
>NA|TRBV6-5|NA|TRBJ2-7
CASSSRGLVTYEQYF
TGTGCCAGCAGCTCCCGCGGGCTAGTTACCTACGAGCAGTACTTC
>few|TRBV5-4|NA|TRBJ2-1
CASSHFSGSYNEQFF
TGTGCCAGCAGCCATTTCAGCGGTTCCTACAATGAGCAGTTCTTC
>NA|TRBV28|TRBD1|TRBJ1-2
CASSLRTGGDYGYTF
TGTGCCAGCAGTTTAAGGACAGGGGGCGACTATGGCTACACCTTC
>NA|TRBV6-5|TRBD2|TRBJ2-5
CASSYFSGGETQYF
TGTGCCAGCAGTTACTTTAGCGGGGGGGAGACCCAGTACTTC
>NA|TRBV29-1|NA|TRBJ2-3
CSVEGREDRDTQYF
TGCAGCGTTGAAGGGAGGGAGGATAGGGATACGCAGTATTTT
>NA|TRBV4-2|TRBD2|TRBJ2-5
CASSLRTSGRDETQYF
TGTGCCAGCAGCCTGCGGACTAGCGGGAGGGATGAGACCCAGTACTTC
>NA|TRBV27|NA|TRBJ2-1
CASTSIGGALGDDEQFF
TGTGCCAGCACCTCGATAGGCGGGGCCTTAGGGGACGATGAGCAGTTCTTC
>NA|TRBV30|TRBD1|TRBJ2-3
CAWSAGTGADTQYF
TGTGCCTGGAGTGCAGGGACAGGGGCAGATACGCAGTATTTT
>NA|TRBV30|NA|TRBJ2-5
CAWSSRVPLTETQYF
TGTGCCTGGAGTAGCCGGGTCCCTTTGACAGAGACCCAGTACTTC
>NA|TRBV18|TRBD1|TRBJ1-1
CASSKTGKETEAFF
TGTGCCAGCTCCAAGACAGGGAAGGAGACTGAAGCTTTCTTT
>few|TRBV30|NA|TRBJ1-3
CACWGGGGNTIYF
TGTGCCTGTTGGGGAGGAGGTGGAAACACCATATATTTT
>once|TRBV30|NA|TRBJ2-7
CAWRGTPGKQYF
TGTGCCTGGAGGGGTACCCCAGGGAAGCAGTACTTC
>NA|TRBV6-5|NA|TRBJ1-4
CASSYLGATNEKLFF
TGTGCCAGCAGTTACCTAGGGGCTACTAATGAAAAACTGTTTTTT
>NA|TRBV7-9|NA|TRBJ1-5
CASSFTQDQPQHF
TGTGCCAGCAGCTTTACCCAGGATCAGCCCCAGCATTTT
>once|TRBV19|NA|TRBJ1-5
CASSILQGRSQPQHF
TGTGCCAGTAGTATACTCCAGGGCCGGAGTCAGCCCCAGCATTTT
>NA|TRBV7-9|NA|TRBJ1-5
CASSSTGSPQHF
TGTGCCAGCAGCTCTACGGGGTCTCCCCAGCATTTT
>NA|TRBV6-4|TRBD2|TRBJ2-3
CASSARLAGPDTQYF
TGTGCCAGCAGTGCCCGACTAGCGGGACCAGATACGCAGTATTTT
>few|TRBV14|NA|TRBJ2-5
CASSLTGPGAQYF
TGTGCCAGCAGCCTTACAGGTCCGGGGGCCCAGTACTTC
>NA|TRBV5-4|TRBD2|TRBJ2-1
CASSLVMGLAEGEFF
TGTGCCAGCAGCTTGGTAATGGGACTAGCGGAGGGGGAGTTCTTC
>once|TRBV5-1|NA|TRBJ2-3
CASSLEGGLGDTQYF
TGCGCCAGCAGCTTGGAAGGCGGGTTGGGAGATACGCAGTATTTT
>NA|TRBV5-1|NA|TRBJ2-2
CASSRTEINTGELFF
TGCGCCAGCAGCCGGACAGAAATTAACACCGGGGAGCTGTTTTTT
>NA|TRBV5-1|TRBD1|TRBJ2-2
CASSLGGTGGTGELFF
TGCGCCAGCAGCTTGGGGGGGACAGGAGGCACCGGGGAGCTGTTTTTT
>NA|TRBV5-4|TRBD2|TRBJ2-5
CASSSGLAQETQYF
TGTGCCAGCAGCTCTGGACTAGCGCAAGAGACCCAGTACTTC
>NA|TRBV2|NA|TRBJ1-5
CASSEELYSNQPQHF
TGTGCCAGCAGTGAAGAGCTCTATAGCAATCAGCCCCAGCATTTT
>NA|TRBV5-1|NA|TRBJ2-1
CASSPGLLASYNEQFF
TGCGCCAGCAGCCCCGGACTCCTTGCCTCCTACAATGAGCAGTTCTTC
>NA|TRBV27|TRBD1|TRBJ2-7
CASGQGPYEQYF
TGTGCCAGCGGACAGGGACCCTACGAGCAGTACTTC
>NA|TRBV5-4|TRBD2|TRBJ2-3
CASSPGTSGRGTDTQYF
TGTGCCAGCAGCCCTGGGACTAGCGGGAGGGGCACAGATACGCAGTATTTT
>NA|TRBV6-4|TRBD1|TRBJ1-5
CASSPTSDRGEPQHF
TGTGCCAGCAGCCCGACTTCAGACAGGGGCGAGCCCCAGCATTTT
>few|TRBV4-2|TRBD2|TRBJ2-1
CASSQDEGTSGHEQFF
TGTGCCAGCAGCCAAGACGAGGGGACTAGCGGCCATGAGCAGTTCTTC
>few|TRBV7-3|NA|TRBJ1-5
CASSLTGGNQPQHF
TGTGCCAGCAGCTTAACGGGGGGGAATCAGCCCCAGCATTTT
>NA|TRBV30|TRBD2|TRBJ2-3
CAREREETDTQYF
TGTGCCCGGGAGCGGGAGGAGACAGATACGCAGTATTTT
>once|TRBV11-2|NA|TRBJ2-7
CASSSPGTRVYEQYF
TGTGCCAGCAGCTCGCCTGGGACAAGAGTCTACGAGCAGTACTTC
>NA|TRBV7-3|NA|TRBJ2-5
CASSHTGGSQYF
TGTGCCAGCAGCCATACCGGCGGTTCCCAGTACTTC